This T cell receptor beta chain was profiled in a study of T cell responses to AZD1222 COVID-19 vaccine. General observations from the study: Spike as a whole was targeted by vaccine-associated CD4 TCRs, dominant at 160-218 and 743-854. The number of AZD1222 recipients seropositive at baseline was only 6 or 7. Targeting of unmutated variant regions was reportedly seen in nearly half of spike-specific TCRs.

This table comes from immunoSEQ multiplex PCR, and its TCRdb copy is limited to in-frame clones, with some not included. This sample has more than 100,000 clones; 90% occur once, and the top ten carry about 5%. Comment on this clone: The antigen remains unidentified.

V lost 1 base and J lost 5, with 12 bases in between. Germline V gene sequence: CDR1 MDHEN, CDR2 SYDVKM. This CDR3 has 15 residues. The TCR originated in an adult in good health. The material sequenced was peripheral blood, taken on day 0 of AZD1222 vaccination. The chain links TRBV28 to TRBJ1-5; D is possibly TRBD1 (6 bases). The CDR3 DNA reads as TGTGCCAGCAGTTTATTTCAGACAGGCTATCAGCCCCAGCATTTT. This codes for CASSLFQTGYQPQHF.